This T cell receptor beta chain was captured in a study of beta chain features in type 1 diabetes. Study summary: Patients were similar to healthy donors in age and gender (as well as in cell yields).

There are a few counts of this clone. Its antigen is unidentified. The isolated RNA, all of it, was reverse transcribed, so expressed TCRB transcripts were what got sequenced. Approximately 3.4 million reads, on average, came from each naive, central memory and regulatory T cell sample. Libraries were prepared by immunoSEQ multiplex PCR; TCRdb keeps only in-frame clonotypes and omits some of them. The sample has about 640,000 clones; around an eighth are singletons. Points from the study as a whole: The study found moderately but significantly shorter TCRB CDR3s in all four CD4+ subsets of Type 1 diabetes patients. When VDJ junctions were examined, type 1 diabetes patients showed fewer insertions and more deletions.

CD4+ naive, central memory, regulatory and stem cell-like memory subsets were isolated by sorting on CD45RO/CCR7/CD25/CD127/CD95/CD27. The CDR3 contains 16 residues. After removal of 0 bases from V and 2 bases from J, the junction contained 8 bases not matched to a gene. Germline CDR1 reads SQVTM; CDR2 reads ANQGSEA. This TCR derives from a man aged 30 to 39 with type 1 diabetes. Material for sequencing was naive CD4+ T cells from blood. J is TRBJ2-3 and V is TRBV29-1, with 7 bases lining up with TRBD2. CDR3 loop: CSVEDRSSGFTDTQYF. CDR3 nucleotide sequence: TGCAGCGTTGAAGATCGATCTAGCGGTTTCACAGATACGCAGTATTTT.